The 23 T cell receptor beta chains presented below share a single source sample, sequenced in a study of blood T cells in healthy people across ages. It was with a sample-barcoded 5' primer and a J-beta primer mix that a second PCR of roughly 6 to 11 cycles was run. MiXCR, applied by TCRdb to the 5' RACE reads, yields one record per CDR3 protein. The sample consists of about 800,000 distinct CDR3 sequences, 58% of them appearing once. The material sequenced was blood. Every receptor here comes from a man under 40 in good health.

There are a few counts of this clonotype. The DNA for the CDR3 is TGCAGCGTTGGTAGGACAGGGGGGACCTACGAGCAGTACTTC. This sequence encodes CSVGRTGGTYEQYF. The chain has TRBV29-1 and TRBJ2-7; 10 bases are a match to TRBD1. The junction had 5 bases not matched to a gene; V was cut back by 4 bases and J by 2 bases. The CDR3 spans 14 residues. The germline CDR1 and CDR2 sequences are SQVTM and ANQGSEA.

The genes are TRBV30 and TRBJ1-1; 9 positions match TRBD1. CDR1 is GTSNPN, CDR2 SVGIG, per germline (reference sequence). This CDR3 is built from 13 residues. V gave up 3 bases and J gave up 4 bases; unmatched junction bases: 3. The CDR3 sequence: CAWSGQGTTEAFF. CDR3 in DNA: TGTGCCTGGAGCGGACAGGGGACCACTGAAGCTTTCTTT.

This sequence joins TRBV20-1 and TRBJ2-1; 8 bases fit TRBD2. CDR3 length: 14 residues. Germline assignment: CDR1 DFQATT and CDR2 SNEGSKA (reference sequence). J lost 0 bases, V lost 5 bases, and 3 bases had no gene match. CDR3 protein: CSADSGSSYNEQFF. CDR3 DNA: TGCAGTGCTGACAGCGGGAGCTCCTACAATGAGCAGTTCTTC.

This clonotype was counted between two and nine times. The rearrangement joins TRBV5-1 to TRBJ2-7; the match to TRBD1 covers 8 bases. V lost 3 bases to trimming and J lost 4 bases; unmatched junction nucleotides: 6. In germline, CDR1 is SGHRS, CDR2 YFSETQ. The CDR3 sequence is 14 residues long. The CDR3 sequence: CASSSTGVPYEQYF. CDR3 DNA sequence: TGCGCCAGCAGCTCGACAGGGGTCCCGTACGAGCAGTACTTC.

This clonotype was counted many times. The rearrangement joins TRBV7-9 to TRBJ2-7; D assignment may be TRBD1 or TRBD2 (5 bases each). This CDR3 spans 16 amino acids. Germline V gives CDR1 SEHNR, CDR2 FQNEAQ (reference sequence). The V and J ends lost 5 bases and 6 bases respectively, with 23 bases between them. The CDR3 coding sequence is TGTGCCAGCAGCCCACTTACCCCAGGTGGGGGTAGCGAGCAGTACTTC. The encoded protein is CASSPLTPGGGSEQYF. Looking up the rest from reference TRBV7-9 and TRBJ2-7 gives the full variable domain: DTGVSQNPRHKITKRGQNVTFRCDPISEHNRLYWYRQTLGQGPEFLTYFQNEAQLEKSRLLSDRFSAERPKGSFSTLEIQRTEQGDSAMYLCASSPLTPGGGSEQYFGPGTRLTVT.

This chain joins TRBV5-1 and TRBJ2-5, with 10 bases lining up with TRBD1. V lost 0 bases and J lost 3; bases outside the gene matches: 2. This CDR3 is 15 amino acids long. Germline CDR1 reads SGHRS; CDR2 reads YFSETQ. CDR3 sequence (DNA): TGCGCCAGCAGCTTGGTCGGGACAGGGGAAGAGACCCAGTACTTC. Translation: CASSLVGTGEETQYF.

J is TRBJ2-4 and V is TRBV28, with no clear D. CDR3 length equals 15 residues. Germline V gene sequence: CDR1 MDHEN, CDR2 SYDVKM. V was pared by 1 base and J by 0 bases, with 7 bases between. In DNA form, the CDR3 reads TGTGCCAGCAGTTTATACAAGCTAGCCAAAAACATTCAGTACTTC. Translated: CASSLYKLAKNIQYF.

At least ten counts were recorded for this clonotype. CDR3 nucleotide sequence: TGCGCCAGCTCGACTAGCGGGGAAGATGAGCAGTTCTTC. Translating gives CASSTSGEDEQFF. The chain couples TRBV5-1 to TRBJ2-1; 11 nucleotides line up with TRBD2. Per the germline V gene, CDR1 is SGHRS and CDR2 is YFSETQ. The J segment lost 8 bases and the V segment lost 7 bases, leaving 5 bases of the junction unmatched. The CDR3 totals 13 residues.

The chain couples TRBV18 to TRBJ2-1; possibly TRBD2 for D (6 bases). Germline V gene data show CDR1 as KGHSH and CDR2 as LQKENI. V was clipped by 2 bases and J by 8 bases, with 10 bases between them. This CDR3 contains 13 residues. Here the CDR3 DNA reads TGTGCCAGCTCACCAACCGGGGGTTATGAGCAGTTCTTC. This gives the protein CASSPTGGYEQFF.

To note about this clonotype: Sequence at one end of the junction differs from germline and may be a read error. This rearrangement joins TRBV30 to TRBJ2-7; perhaps TRBD1 as D (6 bases). The DNA matches TRBJ2-5 better at its end, which makes the J call doubtful. Germline V gene sequence: CDR1 GTSNPN, CDR2 SVGIG (reference sequence). This CDR3 region has 13 residues. The CDR3 nucleotides read TGTGCCTGGAGGATGGTGGGACAAGCGACCCAGTACTTC. It specifies CAWRMVGQATQYF.

The CDR3 DNA reads TGTGCCAGCAGCGCCAACAGGGAGTCCAATGAGCAGTTCTTC. This codes for CASSANRESNEQFF. The J gene is TRBJ2-1, the V gene TRBV25-1; TRBD1 might be the D (6 bases). The CDR3 spans 14 residues. Trimming removed 6 bases at V and 6 bases at J, with 15 bases between. The germline V gene has CDR1 MGHDK and CDR2 SYGVNS. The variable domain in full, with the rest retrieved from reference TRBV25-1 and TRBJ2-1, is EADIYQTPRYLVIGTGKKITLECSQTMGHDKMYWYQQDPGMELHLIHYSYGVNSTEKGDLSSESTVSRIRTEHFPLTLESARPSHTSQYLCASSANRESNEQFFGPGTRLTVL.

V usage is TRBV12-3 or TRBV12-4 and J usage is TRBJ1-1; 8 bases align to TRBD1. Germline trimming cut 10 bases from V and 5 bases from J; bases unmatched to any gene: 6. The CDR3 is made up of 12 amino acids. CDR3 nucleotides: TGTGCCACCCGGACAGGGCAGACTGAAGCTTTCTTT. It yields the protein CATRTGQTEAFF.

The chain has TRBV27 and TRBJ2-7; D is undetermined. CDR3 size: 10 residues. V was shortened by 11 bases and J by 6 bases, with 11 bases between the two germline ends. In germline, CDR1 is MNHEY, CDR2 SMNVEV (reference sequence). In DNA, the CDR3 is TGTGCCCCTAGAGCCAGCGAGCAGTACTTC. Translated: CAPRASEQYF.

This clonotype was seen just once. The rearrangement joins TRBV3-1 to TRBJ2-5; D is possibly TRBD2 (5 bases). CDR3 size: 13 residues. Germline V CDR1 and CDR2: LGHDT, YNNKEL (reference sequence). Trimming took off 2 bases at V and 5 bases at J, with 9 bases between the two ends. The CDR3: CASSQSRRETQYF. The CDR3 DNA reads TGTGCCAGCAGCCAATCGAGGAGGGAGACCCAGTACTTC.

This chain links TRBV4-2 with TRBJ2-4; the D call may be TRBD1 or TRBD2 (5 bases each). Germline-derived CDR1 and CDR2 are LGHNA and YNFKEQ. The CDR3 is 16 amino acids. V gave up 3 bases and J gave up 3 bases, with 15 bases separating them. The CDR3 loop is CASSHVGREFKNIQYF. The DNA for the CDR3 is TGTGCCAGCAGCCACGTGGGCAGGGAGTTCAAAAACATTCAGTACTTC.

V is TRBV18 and J is TRBJ2-7, with 8 positions matching TRBD1. With V trimmed by 3 bases and J by 2 bases, 6 bases remained unmatched. This CDR3 region has 15 residues. CDR1 and CDR2 from the germline V gene are KGHSH and LQKENI. CDR3 sequence: CASSPAPQGAYEQYF. CDR3 DNA sequence: TGTGCCAGCTCACCGGCCCCACAGGGGGCCTACGAGCAGTACTTC.

This CDR3 reads CATSRVNTEAFF. The CDR3 nucleotides are TGTGCCACCAGCCGGGTGAACACTGAAGCTTTCTTT. V usage is TRBV15 and J usage is TRBJ1-1; D gene uncertain. The CDR3 covers 12 residues. V gave up 5 bases and J gave up 0 bases, with 4 bases separating them. Germline CDR1 reads LNHNV; CDR2 reads YYDKDF (reference sequence).

The CDR3, as DNA: TGTGCCAGCAGCTTAGGGGGAACGGCTGAAGCTTTCTTT. Translation: CASSLGGTAEAFF. J is TRBJ1-1 and V is TRBV7-9; D gene ambiguous. Trimming cost V 1 base and J 6 bases, with 9 bases left between them. Germline values: CDR1 SEHNR, CDR2 FQNEAQ (reference sequence). The CDR3 is 13 residues long. Full variable domain (missing parts from reference TRBV7-9 and TRBJ1-1): DTGVSQNPRHKITKRGQNVTFRCDPISEHNRLYWYRQTLGQGPEFLTYFQNEAQLEKSRLLSDRFSAERPKGSFSTLEIQRTEQGDSAMYLCASSLGGTAEAFFGQGTRLTVV.

This sequence joins TRBV7-2 and TRBJ2-1, with 8 bases fitting TRBD2. This CDR3 has 16 amino acids. With V trimmed by 1 base and J by 2 bases, 4 bases remained unmatched. The germline V gene encodes CDR1 SGHTA and CDR2 FQGNSA. Here the CDR3 reads CASSLVGGGAYNEQFF. DNA of the CDR3: TGTGCCAGCAGCTTAGTCGGGGGGGGTGCCTACAATGAGCAGTTCTTC.

The table lists this clonotype with a few counts. The chain has TRBV21-1 and TRBJ2-3; the table's D call of TRBD1 was not tested on the DNA. TRBV21-1 is reported as a pseudogene. The CDR3 is 16 residues long. Here the CDR3 reads CASSKRLRGGTDTQYF. In nucleotides, the CDR3 is TGTGCCAGCAGCAAACGTCTCAGGGGCGGGACAGATACGCAGTATTTT.

V is TRBV3-1 and J is TRBJ1-5, with D maybe TRBD1 (5 bases). CDR1 LGHDT and CDR2 YNNKEL come from the germline V gene (reference sequence). Trimming removed 3 bases from V and 5 bases from J, with 8 bases in between. The CDR3 length is 13 residues. CDR3 bases: TGTGCCAGCAGCCATTGGGGGGATCAGCCCCAGCATTTT. Residues: CASSHWGDQPQHF.

This rearrangement joins TRBV3-1 to TRBJ2-5; D is uncertain. The J call may be faulty, since TRBJ2-7 better matches the DNA end. This CDR3 has 15 residues. Per the germline V gene, CDR1 is LGHDT and CDR2 is YNNKEL (reference sequence). CDR3: CASSQAHLDVYEQYF. CDR3 in DNA: TGTGCCAGCAGCCAAGCGCACCTCGATGTGTACGAGCAGTACTTC.

The sample holds a few counts of this clonotype. The chain has TRBV29-1 and TRBJ2-4, with a possible D match to TRBD1 (6 bases). The J call may be wrong; the DNA end is better matched by TRBJ2-7. Germline-derived CDR1 and CDR2 are SQVTM and ANQGSEA. This CDR3 has 12 amino acids. CDR3 DNA: TGCAGCGTGGATAAGGGGGTCGACGAGCAGTACTTC. Its protein product is CSVDKGVDEQYF.